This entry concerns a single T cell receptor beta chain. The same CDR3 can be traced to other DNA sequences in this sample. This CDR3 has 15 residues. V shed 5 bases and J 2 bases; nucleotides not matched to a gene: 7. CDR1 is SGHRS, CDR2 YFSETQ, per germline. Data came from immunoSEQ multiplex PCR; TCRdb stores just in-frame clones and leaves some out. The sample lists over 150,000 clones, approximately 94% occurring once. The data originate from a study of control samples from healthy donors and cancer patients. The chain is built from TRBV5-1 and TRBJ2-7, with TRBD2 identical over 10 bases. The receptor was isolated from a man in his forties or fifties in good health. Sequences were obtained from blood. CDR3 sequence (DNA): TGCGCCAGCAGTGCCAAGCGGGGGGGTGCCTACGAGCAGTACTTC. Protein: CASSAKRGGAYEQYF.